Listed here is a single T cell receptor (beta chain). This clonotype was observed many times. The antigen it recognizes is unknown. Per-base qualities were not stored, and no clone one base away is much larger. V is shortened by 1 base, J by 1 base, and the region joining them spans 11 bases. Its CDR3 holds 15 amino acids, cysteine through phenylalanine. The entry retains the CDR3 DNA only, 45 bases that are in frame from base 1. Sequences DFQATT (CDR1) and SNEGSKA (CDR2) are obtained from the germline V gene (reference sequence). The data stem from a study of Graves' ophthalmopathy and Graves' hyperthyroidism (dated by TCRdb to 2017 to 2018). At the level of the whole study: A patient counted as having stable hyperthyroidism if there was no progression to ophthalmopathy within 18 months of follow-up. TCR beta repertoire signatures were used to distinguish Graves' ophthalmopathy from Graves' hyperthyroidism and to predict progression to ophthalmopathy. In total, 135 blood samples were TCR-sequenced: approximately 40 ophthalmopathy, under 80 hyperthyroidism and some 17 hyperthyroidism-to-ophthalmopathy patients. To explore V-J signatures that distinguish ophthalmopathy from hyperthyroidism, a discovery set of about a hundred patients was enrolled, made up of 40 to 45 with ophthalmopathy and 55 to 65 with stable hyperthyroidism. For independent validation, a separate cohort was made up of fewer than 20 hyperthyroidism patients plus 17 patients who later progressed from hyperthyroidism to ophthalmopathy. In a handful of hyperthyroidism patients, the T-cell repertoire of thyroid tissue was compared with the T-cell repertoire of blood. After sampling, hyperthyroidism patients received methimazole starting at 30 mg daily, and ophthalmopathy patients received high-dose intravenous methylprednisolone. Findings and caveats that apply to the study as a whole: The 13-signature model separated ophthalmopathy from stable hyperthyroidism with 85% to 90% sensitivity and just under 84% specificity in cross-validation, and 80%/75% in the test set. Sample size was not predetermined statistically, and investigators were not blinded to group allocation. In validation, the model predicted ophthalmopathy progression with 70.59% sensitivity and roughly 78% specificity; eleven to twelve predicted patients were CT-confirmed with GO in a median of around 6 months. Most of the expanded thyroid clonotypes with a frequency above 0.001 were also detected in blood, and it was suggested that the thyroid immune response may be reflected by blood repertoires.

For repertoire sequencing, the TCR beta CDR3 regions were amplified from RNA transcripts. The first round of RT-PCR was done with HTBI primers and the Qiagen OneStep RT-PCR kit, and was followed by a second round of multiplex PCR, then size selection and purification. Libraries were sequenced paired-end with 100 bp reads on an Illumina HiSeq2000. Regarding the original processing steps: SOAPnuke was used for read processing, and reads with adapters, uncalled bases, a mean Phred below 15, or no exact constant-primer or identifier match were discarded. COPE v1.2.5 was used to merge high-quality paired reads. Clonotypes were defined as unique nucleotide sequences and were aligned to IMGT TRB V, D and J references using MiTCR v1.1. The analysis was limited to V-J combinations with a frequency above 0.0001, which together covered more than 98% of repertoires. A TCR clonal expansion and chaos score per V-J combination was defined as the ratio of F50 clonal expansion to chaos observed in the TCRdist matrix. Welch's t-statistics and random forest were used to reduce the features to about twelve V-J combinations, which were then used as input to a naive Bayes classifier. The similarity between thyroid and blood repertoires was quantified using the Morisita-Horn index. TCRdb cleaned the public reads at Q25 with fastp, built clones with MiXCR and kept in-frame beta chains. CDR3 protein sequences are deduplicated, and each keeps its most common genes and DNA. It is TCRdb's table, rather than the study itself, that gives the V and J calls and clone size. The sample data list approximately 1.2 million distinct CDR3 sequences, and 35% to 40% of these were observed just once. Of the sample, around 10% is held by the ten largest clones.

The hyperthyroidism patients were 18 to 65 years old and newly diagnosed, with a disease duration of less than 2 months. Patients were excluded if they had other autoimmune diseases, uncontrolled infections, pregnancy or lactation. Diagnosis relied on clinical symptoms, serum thyroxine, TRAb, thyroid ultrasound and orbital computed tomography. Trizol reagent was used to extract the total RNA, and its quality was then checked on an Agilent 2100 Bioanalyzer. This TCR came from an adult man with Graves' hyperthyroidism. The sequencing input was peripheral blood or thyroid tissue (not recorded which). Recombination connected TRBV20-1 to TRBJ1-5, with a weak D call of TRBD1 (5 bases match). The bases are TGCAGTGCTAGAGGGAGCGGGGGGAGCAATCAGCCCCAGCATTTT. It codes for CSARGSGGSNQPQHF.